These 25 T cell receptor beta chains share one sample of origin, sequenced in a study of blood T cell repertoires in COVID-19. Clones were sequenced by immunoSEQ multiplex PCR, and TCRdb holds only the in-frame ones, with some missing. The data show some 130,000 clones, approximately 87% seen once. Sequencing input: peripheral blood. Receptor source: a human donor in a cohort sampled during active COVID-19.

This sequence joins TRBV6-5 and TRBJ1-2, with TRBD1 identical over 7 bases. Germline V gives CDR1 MNHEY, CDR2 SVGAGI. This CDR3 contains 13 residues. The V segment lost 5 bases and the J segment 2 bases; nucleotides outside the gene matches: 2. The CDR3 DNA sequence: TGTGCCAGCAGTAGACAGGGAAACTATGGCTACACCTTC. It yields the protein CASSRQGNYGYTF.

The V gene is TRBV5-1, the J gene TRBJ2-5; 10 nucleotides match TRBD2. Trimming cost V 3 bases and J 1 base; bases outside gene matches: 6. The CDR3 extends over 16 amino acids. The germline gives CDR1 SGHRS, CDR2 YFSETQ. CDR3 sequence (DNA): TGCGCCAGCAGCTCGGGACTAGCGCGCTCCCAAGAGACCCAGTACTTC. The encoded protein is CASSSGLARSQETQYF.

The J gene is TRBJ1-1, the V gene TRBV4-1, with D unresolved. Germline V gives CDR1 MGHRA, CDR2 YSYEKL. The CDR3 runs to 14 residues. The V gene lost 4 bases and the J gene lost 0 bases, with 9 bases spanning the gap. CDR3 nucleotides: TGCGCCAGCAGCCCGAACGGTATGAACACTGAAGCTTTCTTT. This encodes CASSPNGMNTEAFF.

The V gene is TRBV5-1, the J gene TRBJ1-1; D is possibly TRBD1 (5 bases). Trimming shortened V by 6 bases and J by 3 bases, and 12 bases separated the two germline ends. CDR1 is SGHRS and CDR2 is YFSETQ in the germline V gene. The CDR3 runs to 13 residues. The CDR3 sequence: CASKQVGDTEAFF. DNA of the CDR3: TGCGCCAGCAAGCAGGTAGGGGACACTGAAGCTTTCTTT.

The chain joins TRBV28 to TRBJ2-5; possibly TRBD1 for D (5 bases). V lost 1 base and J 5 bases, leaving 11 bases between the germline ends. CDR3 length: 14 residues. From germline, CDR1 is MDHEN and CDR2 SYDVKM. CDR3 in DNA: TGTGCCAGCAGTTTATCAGGGTTGTGGGAGACCCAGTACTTC. Amino acid sequence: CASSLSGLWETQYF.

The CDR3 bases are TGTGCCAGCAGTACAGCTAACTATGGCTACACCTTC. This gives the protein CASSTANYGYTF. The chain has TRBV12-3 or TRBV12-4 and TRBJ1-2; D gene unclear. V was pared by 5 bases and J by 0 bases, with 4 bases between. CDR3 length: 12 amino acids.

The chain uses TRBV6-2 or TRBV6-3 and TRBJ2-4; possible D gene TRBD1, 5 bases. Germline CDR1 is MNHEY and CDR2 is SVGEGT. The CDR3 has 15 residues. Trimming removed 4 bases at V and 8 bases at J, with 18 bases between. The CDR3 spells CASSSAAGISDIQYF. Here the CDR3 DNA reads TGTGCCAGCAGTTCCGCAGCAGGGATCTCGGACATTCAGTACTTC.

V usage is TRBV7-2 and J usage is TRBJ2-7, with 8 bases that match TRBD1. The junction had 5 bases not matched to a gene; V was cut back by 5 bases and J by 2 bases. From germline, CDR1 is SGHTA and CDR2 FQGNSA. The CDR3 has 14 residues. CDR3 residues: CASSLRTGPYEQYF. The CDR3 bases are TGTGCCAGCAGCCTCCGGACAGGGCCCTACGAGCAGTACTTC.

The V call is TRBV7-3, the J call TRBJ1-2, with D perhaps TRBD1 (6 bases). Trimming pared 5 bases from V and 7 bases from J, leaving 26 bases between. The CDR3 has 17 residues. The V gene's germline CDR1 is SGHTA and CDR2 FQGTGA. The CDR3 reads CASSRSNPKQGSGGYTF. In nucleotides, the CDR3 is TGTGCCAGCAGCCGATCAAACCCCAAACAGGGCTCAGGTGGCTACACCTTC.

V is TRBV18 and J is TRBJ2-5; 11 bases fit TRBD1. CDR1 KGHSH and CDR2 LQKENI come from the germline V gene. Trimming cost V 1 base and J 5 bases; bases outside gene matches: 3. This CDR3 contains 15 residues. This CDR3 is CASSPLGQGAETQYF. The CDR3 DNA reads as TGTGCCAGCTCACCACTCGGACAGGGGGCGGAGACCCAGTACTTC.

The chain combines TRBV6-2 or TRBV6-3 with TRBJ2-3, with D perhaps matching TRBD1 (5 bases). V lost 5 bases, J lost 3 bases, and 15 bases lay in between. The CDR3 is 15 residues long. Germline V gene data show CDR1 as MNHEY and CDR2 as SVGEGT. In DNA, the CDR3 is TGTGCCAGCAGTCCCTCCCAAAGGGGAACAGATACGCAGTATTTT. Amino acid sequence: CASSPSQRGTDTQYF.

This clone showed up just a few times. J is TRBJ1-2 and V is TRBV24-1; D perhaps matches TRBD1 (5 bases). Trimming pared 9 bases from V and 7 bases from J, leaving 14 bases between. From germline, CDR1 is KGHDR and CDR2 SFDVKD. CDR3 length: 12 residues. CDR3 in DNA: TGTGCCACCTCTGCAGGGCCTGGTGGCTACACCTTC. Encoded protein: CATSAGPGGYTF.

The rearrangement joins TRBV21-1 to TRBJ2-3; the table gives TRBD2 as D, unverified against the DNA. TRBV21-1 constitutes a pseudogene. The CDR3 totals 14 residues. CDR3 residues: CASGDSSPRDTQYF. The CDR3 DNA reads as TGTGCCAGCGGCGATAGCTCGCCACGGGATACGCAGTATTTT.

V usage is TRBV11-3 and J usage is TRBJ1-1; D remains unclear. Looked up from germline, CDR1 is SGHNT and CDR2 is YENEEA. This CDR3 is 13 amino acids long. V lost 1 base, J lost 2 bases, and 5 bases lay in between. CDR3 loop: CASSLVENTEAFF. The CDR3 bases are TGTGCCAGCAGCTTAGTAGAAAACACTGAAGCTTTCTTT.

The gene calls are TRBV4-2 and TRBJ2-2, with D perhaps matching TRBD1 (6 bases). Germline V gene data show CDR1 as LGHNA and CDR2 as YNFKEQ. V shed 2 bases and J shed 1 base, with 11 bases lying between them. The CDR3 is 16 amino acids. The CDR3 DNA reads TGTGCCAGCAGCCAATTCCCAGGGGAGAACACCGGGGAGCTGTTTTTT. It specifies CASSQFPGENTGELFF.

The sample holds a few counts of this clone. The V call is TRBV12-3 or TRBV12-4, the J call TRBJ1-2; the match to TRBD1 covers 9 bases. The CDR3 is made up of 12 amino acids. V was pared by 5 bases and J by 8 bases, with 3 bases of the junction left unmatched. The CDR3 DNA reads TGTGCCAGCAGTGGGACAGGGTACGGCTACACCTTC. Translating it yields CASSGTGYGYTF.

The CDR3 sequence: CATAGTGGNQPQHF. Here the CDR3 DNA reads TGTGCCACCGCCGGGACAGGGGGTAATCAGCCCCAGCATTTT. The chain is built from TRBV19 and TRBJ1-5, with 11 bases matching TRBD1. From germline, CDR1 is LNHDA and CDR2 SQIVND (reference sequence). The CDR3 extends over 14 amino acids. V lost 10 bases to trimming and J lost 4 bases; unmatched junction nucleotides: 6.

The chain has TRBV7-2 and TRBJ2-7; TRBD1 aligns across 9 bases. CDR1 SGHTA and CDR2 FQGNSA come from the germline V gene. This CDR3 is 15 amino acids long. V dropped 6 bases and J dropped 5; count of bases not matched to a gene: 11. The CDR3 DNA reads as TGTGCCAGCAGTCAGGGGACAGGGTTCTTACACGAGCAGTACTTC. Translating it yields CASSQGTGFLHEQYF.

This sequence joins TRBV2 and TRBJ2-3, with 7 bases that match TRBD1. Germline CDR1 reads SNHLY; CDR2 reads FYNNEI. V was pared by 6 bases and J by 1 base, with 4 bases of the junction left unmatched. This CDR3 region has 14 residues. CDR3 bases: TGTGCCAGCAGGACAGGGTTGGGCACAGATACGCAGTATTTT. Protein sequence: CASRTGLGTDTQYF.

The chain carries TRBV3-1 (or the pseudogene TRBV3-2) and TRBJ2-1; TRBD2 is a possible D gene (5 bases). V lost 0 bases and J 2 bases, leaving 8 bases between the germline ends. Germline CDR1 is LGHDT and CDR2 is YNNKEL (reference sequence). CDR3 length: 15 residues. The CDR3 DNA is TGTGCCAGCAGCCAAGATGTCGGGACCTACAATGAGCAGTTCTTC. This encodes CASSQDVGTYNEQFF.

The chain uses TRBV11-3 and TRBJ2-1; the match to TRBD2 covers 8 bases. Germline V gene lookup returns CDR1 SGHNT and CDR2 YENEEA. The CDR3 extends over 17 amino acids. Trimming removed 5 bases from V and 7 bases from J; junction bases left unmatched: 16. CDR3 residues: CASSLGAGGIGWNEQFF. CDR3 sequence (DNA): TGTGCCAGCAGCCTGGGGGCGGGAGGAATAGGTTGGAATGAGCAGTTCTTC.

This chain links TRBV9 with TRBJ1-6; 9 bases map to TRBD1. The V segment lost 0 bases and the J segment 6 bases; nucleotides outside the gene matches: 4. From germline, CDR1 is SGDLS and CDR2 YYNGEE. The CDR3 covers 16 residues. The chain's CDR3 is CASSVAAGQGNSPLHF. CDR3 nucleotides: TGTGCCAGCAGCGTAGCCGCGGGACAGGGTAATTCACCCCTCCACTTT.

This clone has just one count. This rearrangement joins TRBV7-2 to TRBJ2-2; TRBD2 matches 8 bases. Germline trimming cut 5 bases from V and 2 bases from J; bases unmatched to any gene: 4. The CDR3 length is 15 residues. In germline, CDR1 is SGHTA, CDR2 FQGNSA. DNA of the CDR3: TGTGCCAGCAGCACAAGCGGGGGCAACACCGGGGAGCTGTTTTTT. Protein sequence: CASSTSGGNTGELFF.

The chain is built from TRBV18 and TRBJ2-4; TRBD2 matches 8 bases. This CDR3 comprises 11 residues. Trimming at V came to 8 bases and at J to 13 bases, leaving 7 bases not matched to a gene. CDR1 is KGHSH, CDR2 LQKENI, per germline. CDR3 protein: CASNGGEVQYF. In nucleotides, the CDR3 is TGTGCCAGCAACGGGGGGGAAGTCCAGTACTTC.

The J gene is TRBJ1-3, the V gene TRBV28; D is possibly TRBD1 (5 bases). This CDR3 spans 16 amino acids. Germline loops: CDR1 MDHEN, CDR2 SYDVKM. Trimming took off 3 bases at V and 3 bases at J, with 15 bases between the two ends. The CDR3 spells CASSFRGVWHGNTIYF. The CDR3 nucleotides read TGTGCCAGCAGTTTTCGGGGGGTATGGCATGGAAACACCATATATTTT.